This entry lists 20 T cell receptor beta chains sequenced from one sample in a study of CD8+ T cells in alopecia areata. Sequencing used cDNA as its template, made by extracting RNA and reverse transcribing it. Assay: immunoSEQ multiplex PCR; the TCRdb copy retains only in-frame clones and omits some. The table lists roughly 190,000 clones, 60% of them singletons. As to treatment: oral pan-JAK inhibitor, 5-10 mg twice daily. The sample was CD4+ T cells sorted from blood, taken at week 24, from a patient treated with tofacitinib. Every receptor here comes from a human donor with alopecia areata.

This chain links TRBV30 with TRBJ1-2, with D tentatively TRBD1 (5 bases). The CDR3 extends over 13 amino acids. V lost 3 bases to trimming and J lost 7 bases, with 15 bases between them. In germline, CDR1 is GTSNPN, CDR2 SVGIG (reference sequence). The CDR3, as DNA: TGTGCCTGGAGCTGGTTTGGGGGGATTGGCTACACCTTC. Its protein product is CAWSWFGGIGYTF.

The V gene is TRBV29-1, the J gene TRBJ1-1; D is unclear. Germline V gives CDR1 SQVTM, CDR2 ANQGSEA. This CDR3 spans 20 amino acids. The V and J ends lost 7 bases and 0 bases respectively, with 33 bases between them. In nucleotides, the CDR3 is TGCAGCGCGGCGGCGACGAGAGGATATAAGATGGAGAACCTGAACACTGAAGCTTTCTTT. This sequence encodes CSAAATRGYKMENLNTEAFF. Together with reference TRBV29-1 and TRBJ1-1, the CDR3 gives the full variable domain: SAVISQKPSRDICQRGTSLTIQCQVDSQVTMMFWYRQQPGQSLTLIATANQGSEATYESGFVIDKFPISRPNLTFSTLTVSNMSPEDSSIYLCSAAATRGYKMENLNTEAFFGQGTRLTVV.

With regard to this clone: In the same sample, other DNA sequences code for this CDR3. The J gene is TRBJ1-1, the V gene TRBV30; D is undetermined. Trimming stripped 0 bases from V and 8 bases from J, with 10 bases between. The germline CDR1 and CDR2 sequences are GTSNPN and SVGIG (reference sequence). This CDR3 spans 12 amino acids. This chain's CDR3 is CAWSVGTPEAFF. In DNA, the CDR3 is TGTGCCTGGAGTGTGGGAACACCCGAAGCTTTCTTT.

The chain joins TRBV29-1 to TRBJ1-2; D is unresolved. Trimming stripped 4 bases from V and 6 bases from J, with 12 bases between. Germline V lookup: CDR1 SQVTM, CDR2 ANQGSEA. The CDR3 length is 12 residues. The DNA for the CDR3 is TGCAGCGTTGGCCCGGAGAGGGATGGCTACACCTTC. It translates to CSVGPERDGYTF.

The V call is TRBV4-3, the J call TRBJ1-5, with D hard to call. Germline V gene lookup returns CDR1 LGHNA and CDR2 YSLEER. V lost 3 bases and J lost 4, with 7 bases in between. The CDR3 consists of 13 residues. CDR3 amino acids: CASSQNINQPQHF. In DNA, the CDR3 is TGCGCCAGCAGCCAGAACATAAATCAGCCCCAGCATTTT.

This clone was found a few times. The chain employs TRBV2 and TRBJ1-1; possible D gene TRBD1, 5 bases. V was shortened by 7 bases and J by 6 bases, with 9 bases between the two germline ends. The CDR3 has 11 residues. CDR1 is SNHLY and CDR2 is FYNNEI in the germline V gene. CDR3 sequence (DNA): TGTGCCAGCACCAGGGAACCTGAAGCTTTCTTT. Translating gives CASTREPEAFF.

Only a few counts were recorded for this clone. V and J are TRBV29-1 and TRBJ2-1; D is perhaps TRBD1 (6 bases). The CDR3 spans 14 residues. Germline assignment: CDR1 SQVTM and CDR2 ANQGSEA. V was shortened by 7 bases and J by 0 bases, with 13 bases between the two germline ends. CDR3 sequence reads: CSAPSGVSYNEQFF. The CDR3 DNA sequence: TGCAGCGCCCCGTCAGGGGTCTCCTACAATGAGCAGTTCTTC.

The count of this clone is one. This rearrangement joins TRBV7-9 to TRBJ1-2; D gene uncertain. Germline loops: CDR1 SEHNR, CDR2 FQNEAQ (reference sequence). CDR3 length equals 13 residues. Trimming pared 6 bases from V and 1 base from J, leaving 9 bases between. CDR3 coding DNA: TGTGCCAGCAGTGACACTTTTAACTATGGCTACACCTTC. Its protein is CASSDTFNYGYTF. The full variable domain, with the rest looked up from reference TRBV7-9 and TRBJ1-2, is DTGVSQNPRHKITKRGQNVTFRCDPISEHNRLYWYRQTLGQGPEFLTYFQNEAQLEKSRLLSDRFSAERPKGSFSTLEIQRTEQGDSAMYLCASSDTFNYGYTFGSGTRLTVV.

This clone has a handful of counts. The V gene is TRBV2, the J gene TRBJ1-5, with 8 bases fitting TRBD1. The CDR3 totals 15 residues. From germline, CDR1 is SNHLY and CDR2 FYNNEI. V was clipped by 5 bases and J by 2 bases; unmatched bases: 5. The CDR3: CASSRQGSGNQPQHF. The CDR3 bases are TGTGCCAGCAGTAGACAGGGGAGCGGCAATCAGCCCCAGCATTTT.

This clone was detected a few times. The V call is TRBV29-1, the J call TRBJ1-4, with no clear D. Trimming removed 7 bases from V and 0 bases from J, with 9 bases in between. The CDR3 runs 13 residues. The germline V gene has CDR1 SQVTM and CDR2 ANQGSEA. The chain's CDR3 is CSALFATNEKLFF. The DNA of the CDR3 is TGCAGCGCCTTATTTGCAACTAATGAAAAACTGTTTTTT.

Only a few counts were recorded for this clone. This rearrangement joins TRBV21-1 to TRBJ1-2. TRBV21-1 is designated a pseudogene. CDR3 length: 12 residues. The CDR3 bases are TGTGCCAGCAGCAAAGGAAGGGACGGCTACACCTTC. Translation: CASSKGRDGYTF.

The chain carries TRBV10-1 and TRBJ2-3; 8 nucleotides agree with TRBD1. V was pared by 4 bases and J by 8 bases, with 8 bases of the junction left unmatched. This CDR3 is built from 14 residues. CDR1 and CDR2 from the germline V gene are WNHNN and SYGVQD (reference sequence). The CDR3 DNA reads TGCGCCAGCAGTGCGTACAGGGGGAGCGGTACGCAGTATTTT. It translates to CASSAYRGSGTQYF.

This chain links TRBV15 with TRBJ1-2, with 9 bases identical to TRBD1. From germline, CDR1 is LNHNV and CDR2 YYDKDF (reference sequence). The CDR3 covers 14 residues. V shed 2 bases, J shed 6 bases, and the junction held 4 bases outside the gene matches. In nucleotides, the CDR3 is TGTGCCACCAGCAGACTTGACAGGGGGAATGGCTACACCTTC. Protein product: CATSRLDRGNGYTF.

The chain recombines TRBV29-1 with TRBJ2-1; D is uncertain. Trimming removed 7 bases at V and 8 bases at J, with 12 bases between. The CDR3 spans 11 residues. Germline loops: CDR1 SQVTM, CDR2 ANQGSEA. As DNA, the CDR3 is TGCAGCGCCGCGTTCTCCGATGAGCAGTTCTTC. Residues: CSAAFSDEQFF.

The chain joins TRBV29-1 to TRBJ2-3; D perhaps matches TRBD1 (6 bases). V was pared by 4 bases and J by 3 bases, with 11 bases between. CDR3 length: 13 residues. Germline loops: CDR1 SQVTM, CDR2 ANQGSEA. The CDR3 loop reads CSVGGHNTDTQYF. The CDR3 coding sequence is TGCAGCGTTGGGGGACACAATACAGATACGCAGTATTTT.

The CDR3 region is CASSGTGGEAFF. CDR3 sequence (DNA): TGTGCCAGCAGTGGAACAGGGGGCGAAGCTTTCTTT. V usage is TRBV25-1 and J usage is TRBJ1-1; 9 nucleotides agree with TRBD1. CDR3 length equals 12 residues. V gave up 4 bases and J gave up 8 bases; unmatched junction bases: 2. Germline V gene sequence: CDR1 MGHDK, CDR2 SYGVNS.

The chain combines TRBV29-1 with TRBJ1-2, with D tentatively TRBD1 (5 bases). The CDR3 runs to 13 residues. V lost 1 base, J lost 7 bases, and 13 bases lay in between. The germline CDR1 and CDR2 sequences are SQVTM and ANQGSEA. The CDR3 region has the DNA TGCAGCGTTGAAGGGCCAGGGAGTGGTGGCTACACCTTC. As protein: CSVEGPGSGGYTF.

The chain combines TRBV4-1 with TRBJ2-7, with TRBD1 as a possible D gene (5 bases). The CDR3 has 15 amino acids. The V end was cut by 0 bases, the J end by 2 bases, with 11 bases between. The V gene's germline CDR1 is MGHRA and CDR2 YSYEKL. The CDR3 DNA reads as TGCGCCAGCAGCCAAGAGAAGACAGCCACCTACGAGCAGTACTTC. Translation: CASSQEKTATYEQYF.

V usage is TRBV9 and J usage is TRBJ2-1; 12 bases are shared with TRBD2. There are 15 residues in the CDR3. Per the germline V gene, CDR1 is SGDLS and CDR2 is YYNGEE. V shed 3 bases, J shed 8 bases, and the junction held 6 bases outside the gene matches. CDR3 protein: CASSASGGAPDEQFF. In DNA, the CDR3 is TGTGCCAGCAGCGCTAGCGGGGGGGCTCCGGATGAGCAGTTCTTC.

CDR3 in amino acids: CATSRDRVSYGYTF. CDR3 DNA sequence: TGTGCCACCAGCAGGGACAGGGTGAGCTATGGCTACACCTTC. The chain employs TRBV15 and TRBJ1-2; 8 bases line up with TRBD1. CDR3 length: 14 amino acids. V lost 3 bases, J lost 4 bases, and 4 bases stayed unmatched. The germline gives CDR1 LNHNV, CDR2 YYDKDF (reference sequence).